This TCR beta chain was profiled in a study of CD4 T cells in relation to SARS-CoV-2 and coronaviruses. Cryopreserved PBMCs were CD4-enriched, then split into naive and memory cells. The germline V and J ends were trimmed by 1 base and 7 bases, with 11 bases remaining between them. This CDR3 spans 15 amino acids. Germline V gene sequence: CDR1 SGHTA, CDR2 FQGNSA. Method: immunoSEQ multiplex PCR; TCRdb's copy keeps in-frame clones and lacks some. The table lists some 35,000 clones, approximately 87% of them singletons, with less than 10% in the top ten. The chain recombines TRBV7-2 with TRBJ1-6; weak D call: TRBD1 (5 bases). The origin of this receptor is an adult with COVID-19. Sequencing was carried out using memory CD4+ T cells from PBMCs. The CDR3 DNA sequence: TGTGCCAGCAGCTTAGGGGGACGGGGAAATTCACCCCTCCACTTT. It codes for CASSLGGRGNSPLHF.